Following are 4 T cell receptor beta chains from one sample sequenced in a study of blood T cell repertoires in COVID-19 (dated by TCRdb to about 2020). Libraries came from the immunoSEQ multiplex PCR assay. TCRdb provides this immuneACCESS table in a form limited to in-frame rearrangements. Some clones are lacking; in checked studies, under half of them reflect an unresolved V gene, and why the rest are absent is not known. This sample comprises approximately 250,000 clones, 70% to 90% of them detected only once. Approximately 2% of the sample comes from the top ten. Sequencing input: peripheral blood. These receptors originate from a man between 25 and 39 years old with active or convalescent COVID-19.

This CDR3 reads CASSSRGGGLKDTQYF. The CDR3 DNA is TGTGCCAGCAGCTCCCGAGGCGGGGGGCTCAAGGATACGCAGTATTTT. V usage is TRBV7-2 and J usage is TRBJ2-3, with 8 bases aligning to TRBD2. Germline CDR1 and CDR2: SGHTA and FQGNSA. Trimming took 4 bases from V and 6 from J; bases not matched to a gene: 12. This CDR3 is built from 16 residues. Drawing the rest from reference TRBV7-2 and TRBJ2-3, the complete variable domain is GAGVSQSPSNKVTEKGKDVELRCDPISGHTALYWYRQSLGQGLEFLIYFQGNSAPDKSGLPSDRFSAERTGGSVSTLTIQRTQQEDSAVYLCASSSRGGGLKDTQYFGPGTRLTVL.

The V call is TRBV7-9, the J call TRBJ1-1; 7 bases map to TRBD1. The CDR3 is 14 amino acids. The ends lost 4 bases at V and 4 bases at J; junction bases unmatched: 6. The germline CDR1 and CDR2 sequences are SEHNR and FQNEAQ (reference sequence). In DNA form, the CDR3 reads TGTGCCAGCAGCTCCCCCGGGACAGCCACTGAAGCTTTCTTT. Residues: CASSSPGTATEAFF.

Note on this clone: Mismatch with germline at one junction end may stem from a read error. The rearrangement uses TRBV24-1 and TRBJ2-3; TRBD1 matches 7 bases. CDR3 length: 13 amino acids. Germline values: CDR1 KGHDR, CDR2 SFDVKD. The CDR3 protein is CATSDQTGAPIHF. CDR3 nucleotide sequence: TGTGCCACCAGTGATCAAACAGGGGCCCCAATCCATTTT.

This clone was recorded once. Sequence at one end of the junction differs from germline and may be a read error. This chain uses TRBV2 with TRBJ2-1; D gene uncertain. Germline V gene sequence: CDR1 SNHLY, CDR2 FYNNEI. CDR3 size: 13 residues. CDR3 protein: CASREEVADEQFF. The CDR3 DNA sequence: TGTGCCAGCAGGGAAGAGGTAGCCGATGAGCAGTTCTTC.